This is a list of T cell receptor beta chains from one sample in a study of CD8 T cells in Susac syndrome. TCRdb processed the immunoSEQ multiplex PCR reads anew with MiXCR; each CDR3 protein has one entry. The data contain under 200,000 distinct CDR3 sequences, approximately 95% of them singletons. What was sequenced was CD8+ T cells from PBMCs. The receptors were gathered from a human donor with multiple sclerosis. Each CDR3 is given with its conserved first and last residue. D genes are given only for firm matches. A row's size may be missing; if present it is once, few, many or a size class.

>.|TRBJ1-2|.|TRBV19
CASKRRQGYTF
TGTGCCAGTAAAAGGCGGCAGGGCTACACCTTC
>.|TRBJ2-7|.|TRBV20-1
CSAPDPAVGEQYF
TGCAGTGCTCCCGATCCGGCCGTCGGCGAGCAGTACTTC
>once|TRBJ2-7|.|TRBV27
CASSLQPTYEQYF
TGTGCCAGCAGTTTGCAGCCCACGTACGAGCAGTACTTC
>.|TRBJ2-1|TRBD2|TRBV20-1
CSAISGRTSYNEQFF
TGCAGTGCTATTAGCGGGAGGACTTCCTACAATGAGCAGTTCTTC
>.|TRBJ2-4|.|TRBV4-1
CASSQPWALTAKNIQYF
TGCGCCAGCAGCCAACCCTGGGCCCTTACAGCCAAAAACATTCAGTACTTC
>.|TRBJ2-3|.|TRBV6-4
CASSPGLSTDTQYF
TGTGCCAGCAGCCCGGGACTCAGCACAGATACGCAGTATTTT
>.|TRBJ1-1|TRBD1|TRBV20-1
CSARGGTVMNTEAFF
TGCAGTGCTCGGGGGGGGACAGTGATGAACACTGAAGCTTTCTTT
>.|TRBJ2-7|.|TRBV28
CASSPPGQIYEQYF
TGTGCCAGCAGTCCCCCCGGACAGATCTACGAGCAGTACTTC
>.|TRBJ2-5|.|TRBV12-3/TRBV12-4
CASSLLPKGETQYF
TGTGCCAGCAGTCTTCTGCCAAAGGGGGAGACCCAGTACTTC
>.|TRBJ2-3|.|TRBV13
CASSLGARKDTQYF
TGTGCCAGCAGCTTAGGGGCTCGCAAGGATACGCAGTATTTT
>.|TRBJ1-1|.|TRBV12-3/TRBV12-4
CASSTIGGTTEAFF
TGTGCCAGCAGCACGATTGGAGGGACCACTGAAGCTTTCTTT
>once|TRBJ1-5|.|TRBV30
CAWSPHDHQPQHF
TGTGCCTGGAGCCCCCACGACCATCAGCCCCAGCATTTT
>.|TRBJ2-1|TRBD1|TRBV11-1
CASSLDYRGSTYNEQFF
TGTGCCAGCAGCTTAGATTACAGGGGGTCTACCTACAATGAGCAGTTCTTC
>.|TRBJ2-7|.|TRBV28
CASSSDTHEQYF
TGTGCCAGCAGTTCCGACACCCACGAGCAGTACTTC
>once|TRBJ1-4|.|TRBV20-1
CSARESITGEKLFF
TGCAGTGCTAGAGAATCCATAACAGGTGAAAAACTGTTTTTT
>.|TRBJ2-5|.|TRBV10-2
CATETGQETQYF
TGCGCCACCGAGACAGGCCAAGAGACCCAGTACTTC
>.|TRBJ2-3|.|TRBV21-1
CASSKWPSDTQYF
TGTGCCAGCAGCAAATGGCCCTCAGATACGCAGTATTTT
>.|TRBJ1-1|.|TRBV5-1
CASSLEIPGLGTEAFF
TGCGCCAGCAGCTTGGAGATCCCTGGGCTGGGCACTGAAGCTTTCTTT
>once|TRBJ2-1|TRBD2|TRBV30
CAWKLAGGSSYNEQFF
TGTGCCTGGAAGTTAGCGGGAGGGAGCTCCTACAATGAGCAGTTCTTC
>.|TRBJ2-7|.|TRBV4-1
CASSPIPGGISYEQYF
TGCGCCAGCAGCCCAATCCCTGGCGGTATCTCCTACGAGCAGTACTTC
>.|TRBJ1-1|.|TRBV20-1
CSARGDNTEAFF
TGCAGTGCTAGAGGAGATAACACTGAAGCTTTCTTT
>.|TRBJ1-1|.|TRBV29-1
CSVAGAAPEAFF
TGCAGCGTTGCGGGGGCTGCCCCTGAAGCTTTCTTT
>.|TRBJ2-5|TRBD2|TRBV4-1
CASSGTSGLETQYF
TGCGCCTCCTCCGGGACTAGCGGCCTAGAGACCCAGTACTTC
>.|TRBJ1-1|.|TRBV6-5
CACGWTEAFF
TGTGCCTGCGGTTGGACTGAAGCTTTCTTT
>.|TRBJ1-2|.|TRBV29-1
CSGKTGNGYTF
TGCAGCGGAAAAACAGGGAACGGCTACACCTTC
>.|TRBJ2-5|.|TRBV9
CASSKHGETQYF
TGTGCCAGCAGCAAACATGGGGAGACCCAGTACTTC
>.|TRBJ1-2|.|TRBV29-1
CSGTQGTNYGYTF
TGCAGCGGGACTCAGGGTACTAACTATGGCTACACCTTC
>.|TRBJ2-5|.|TRBV2
CASRTPGSLRETQYF
TGTGCCAGCAGGACCCCCGGGAGCCTGCGGGAGACCCAGTACTTC
>.|TRBJ1-2|.|TRBV2
CASSEGEGLSYGYTF
TGTGCCAGCAGTGAAGGAGAGGGTTTGAGCTATGGCTACACCTTC
>.|TRBJ1-2|TRBD1|TRBV12-3/TRBV12-4
CASDSPGQDSYTF
TGTGCCAGCGACTCCCCGGGACAGGATTCCTACACCTTC
>once|TRBJ1-4|TRBD1|TRBV29-1
CSSLGGTEEKLFF
TGCAGCTCCTTAGGGGGGACAGAAGAAAAACTGTTTTTT
>.|TRBJ2-5|.|TRBV29-1
CSADGGETQYF
TGCAGCGCCGACGGAGGAGAGACCCAGTACTTC